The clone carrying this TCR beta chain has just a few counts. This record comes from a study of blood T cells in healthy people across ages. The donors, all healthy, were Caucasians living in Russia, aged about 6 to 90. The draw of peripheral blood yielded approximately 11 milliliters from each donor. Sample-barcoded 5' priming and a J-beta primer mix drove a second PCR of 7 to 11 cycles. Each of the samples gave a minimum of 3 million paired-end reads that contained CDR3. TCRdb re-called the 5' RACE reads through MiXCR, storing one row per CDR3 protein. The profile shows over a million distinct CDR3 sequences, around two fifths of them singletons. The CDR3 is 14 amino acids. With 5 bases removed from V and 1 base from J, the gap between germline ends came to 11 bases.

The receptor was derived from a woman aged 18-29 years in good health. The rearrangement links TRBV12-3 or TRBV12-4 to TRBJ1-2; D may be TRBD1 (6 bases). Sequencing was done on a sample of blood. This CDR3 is CASSGSRGNYGYTF. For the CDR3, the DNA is TGTGCCAGCAGTGGATCCAGGGGTAACTATGGCTACACCTTC.